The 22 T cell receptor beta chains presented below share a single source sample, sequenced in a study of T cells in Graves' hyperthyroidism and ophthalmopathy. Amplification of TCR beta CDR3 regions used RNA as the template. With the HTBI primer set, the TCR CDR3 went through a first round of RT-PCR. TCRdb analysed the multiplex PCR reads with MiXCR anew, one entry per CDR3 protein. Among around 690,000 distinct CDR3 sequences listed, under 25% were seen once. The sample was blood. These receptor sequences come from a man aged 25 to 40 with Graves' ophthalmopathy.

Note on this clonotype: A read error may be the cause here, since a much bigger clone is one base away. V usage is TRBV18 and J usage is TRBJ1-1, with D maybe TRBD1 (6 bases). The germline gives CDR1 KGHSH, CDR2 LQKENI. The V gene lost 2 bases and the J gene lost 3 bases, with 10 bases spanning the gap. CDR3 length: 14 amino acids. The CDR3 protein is CASSPGQSDTEAFF. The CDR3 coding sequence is TGTGCCAGCTCACCAGGACAGAGTGACACTGAAGCTTTCTTT.

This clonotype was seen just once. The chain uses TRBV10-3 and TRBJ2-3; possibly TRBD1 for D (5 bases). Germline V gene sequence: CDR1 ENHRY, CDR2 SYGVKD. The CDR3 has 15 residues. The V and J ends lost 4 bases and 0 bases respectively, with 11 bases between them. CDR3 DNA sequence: TGTGCCATCAGTGGACCAGGGAAAAGCACAGATACGCAGTATTTT. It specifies CAISGPGKSTDTQYF.

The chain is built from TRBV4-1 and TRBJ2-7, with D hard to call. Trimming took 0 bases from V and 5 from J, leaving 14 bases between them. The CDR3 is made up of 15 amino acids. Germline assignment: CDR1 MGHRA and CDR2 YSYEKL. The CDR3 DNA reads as TGCGCCAGCAGCCAAGATTCCAAGAGCCCCAACGAGCAGTACTTC. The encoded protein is CASSQDSKSPNEQYF.

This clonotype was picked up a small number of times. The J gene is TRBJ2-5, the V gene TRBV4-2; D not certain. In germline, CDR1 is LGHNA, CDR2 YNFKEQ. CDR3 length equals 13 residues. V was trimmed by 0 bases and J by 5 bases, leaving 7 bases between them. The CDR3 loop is CASSQDSRETQYF. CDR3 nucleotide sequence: TGTGCCAGCAGCCAAGATTCCAGGGAGACCCAGTACTTC.

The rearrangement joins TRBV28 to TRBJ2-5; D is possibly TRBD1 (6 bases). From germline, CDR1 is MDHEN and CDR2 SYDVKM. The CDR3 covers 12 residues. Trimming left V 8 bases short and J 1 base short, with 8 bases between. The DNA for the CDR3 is TGTGCCAGCGGGACACCCCAAGAGACCCAGTACTTC. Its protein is CASGTPQETQYF.

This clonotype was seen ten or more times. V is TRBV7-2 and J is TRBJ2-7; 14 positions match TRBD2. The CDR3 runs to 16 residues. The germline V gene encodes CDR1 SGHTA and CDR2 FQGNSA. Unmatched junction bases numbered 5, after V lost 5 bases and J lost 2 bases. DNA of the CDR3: TGTGCCAGCAGCCAAGGACTAGCGGGAGGTACCTACGAGCAGTACTTC. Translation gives CASSQGLAGGTYEQYF.

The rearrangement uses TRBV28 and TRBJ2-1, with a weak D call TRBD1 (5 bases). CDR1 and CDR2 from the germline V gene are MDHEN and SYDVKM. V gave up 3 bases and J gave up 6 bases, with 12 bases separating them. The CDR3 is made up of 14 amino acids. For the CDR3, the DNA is TGTGCCAGCAGTTTTCATCTAGGGGCCAATGAGCAGTTCTTC. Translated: CASSFHLGANEQFF. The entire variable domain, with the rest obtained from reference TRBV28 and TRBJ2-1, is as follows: DVKVTQSSRYLVKRTGEKVFLECVQDMDHENMFWYRQDPGLGLRLIYFSYDVKMKEKGDIPEGYSVSREKKERFSLILESASTNQTSMYLCASSFHLGANEQFFGPGTRLTVL.

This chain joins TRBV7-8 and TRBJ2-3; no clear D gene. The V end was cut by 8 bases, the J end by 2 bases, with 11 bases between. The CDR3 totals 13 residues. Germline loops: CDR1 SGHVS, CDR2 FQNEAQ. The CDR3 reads CASRLGFTDTQYF. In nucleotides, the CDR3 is TGTGCCAGCCGTCTGGGGTTCACAGATACGCAGTATTTT.

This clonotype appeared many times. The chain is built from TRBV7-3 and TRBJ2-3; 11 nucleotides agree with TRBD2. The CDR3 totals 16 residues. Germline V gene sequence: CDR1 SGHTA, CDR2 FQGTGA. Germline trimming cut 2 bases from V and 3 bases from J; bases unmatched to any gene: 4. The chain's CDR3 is CASSLVAGGLTDTQYF. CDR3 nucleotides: TGTGCCAGCAGCTTAGTAGCGGGAGGGCTTACAGATACGCAGTATTTT.

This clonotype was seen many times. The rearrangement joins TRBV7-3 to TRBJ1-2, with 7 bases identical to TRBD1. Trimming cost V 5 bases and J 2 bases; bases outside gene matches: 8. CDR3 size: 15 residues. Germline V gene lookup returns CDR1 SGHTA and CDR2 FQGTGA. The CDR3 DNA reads TGTGCCAGCAGCCCCGGCCCGACAGGGAACTATGGCTACACCTTC. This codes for CASSPGPTGNYGYTF.

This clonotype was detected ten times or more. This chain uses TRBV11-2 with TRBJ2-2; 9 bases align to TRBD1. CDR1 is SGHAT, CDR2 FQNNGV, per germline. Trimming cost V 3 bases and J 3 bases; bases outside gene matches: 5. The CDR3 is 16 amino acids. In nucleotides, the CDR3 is TGTGCCAGCAGCTTCGGGACAGGGAGCGACACCGGGGAGCTGTTTTTT. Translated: CASSFGTGSDTGELFF.

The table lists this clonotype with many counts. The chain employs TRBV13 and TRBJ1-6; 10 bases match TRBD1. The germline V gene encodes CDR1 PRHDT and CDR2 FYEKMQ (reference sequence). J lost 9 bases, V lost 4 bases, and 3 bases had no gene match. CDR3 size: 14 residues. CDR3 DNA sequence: TGTGCCAGCAGCTCGACAGGGGGCGCTTCACCCCTCCACTTT. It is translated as CASSSTGGASPLHF.

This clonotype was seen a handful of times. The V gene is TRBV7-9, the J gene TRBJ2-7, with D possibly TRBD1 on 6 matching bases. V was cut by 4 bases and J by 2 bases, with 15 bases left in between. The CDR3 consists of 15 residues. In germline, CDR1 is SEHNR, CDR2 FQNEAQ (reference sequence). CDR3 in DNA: TGTGCCAGCAGCTCTGGGGGCAGGGCCCCCTACGAGCAGTACTTC. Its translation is CASSSGGRAPYEQYF. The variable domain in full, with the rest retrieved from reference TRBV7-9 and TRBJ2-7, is DTGVSQNPRHKITKRGQNVTFRCDPISEHNRLYWYRQTLGQGPEFLTYFQNEAQLEKSRLLSDRFSAERPKGSFSTLEIQRTEQGDSAMYLCASSSGGRAPYEQYFGPGTRLTVT.

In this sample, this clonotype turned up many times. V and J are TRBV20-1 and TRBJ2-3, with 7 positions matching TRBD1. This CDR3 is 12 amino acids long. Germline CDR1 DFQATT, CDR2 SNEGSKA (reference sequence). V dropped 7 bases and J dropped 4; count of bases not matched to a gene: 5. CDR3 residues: CSVGQSADTQYF. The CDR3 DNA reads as TGCAGTGTGGGACAGTCCGCAGATACGCAGTATTTT.

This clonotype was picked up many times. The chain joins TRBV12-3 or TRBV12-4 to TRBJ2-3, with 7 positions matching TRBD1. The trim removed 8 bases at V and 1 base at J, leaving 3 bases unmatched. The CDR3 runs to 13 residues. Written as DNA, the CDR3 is TGTGCCAGCGGGACAGTCCGCACAGATACGCAGTATTTT. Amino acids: CASGTVRTDTQYF.

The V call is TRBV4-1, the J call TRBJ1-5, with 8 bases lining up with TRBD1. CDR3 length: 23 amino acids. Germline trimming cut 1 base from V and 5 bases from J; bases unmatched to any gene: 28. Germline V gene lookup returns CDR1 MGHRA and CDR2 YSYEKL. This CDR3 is CASSQGRIWVGSDLDRAHQPQHF. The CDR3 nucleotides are TGCGCCAGCAGCCAAGGAAGAATTTGGGTTGGCTCGGACTTGGACAGGGCCCATCAGCCCCAGCATTTT.

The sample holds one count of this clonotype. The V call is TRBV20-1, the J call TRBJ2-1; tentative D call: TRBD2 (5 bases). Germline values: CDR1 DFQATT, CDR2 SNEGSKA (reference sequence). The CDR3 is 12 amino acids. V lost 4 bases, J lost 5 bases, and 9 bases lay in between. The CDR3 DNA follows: TGCAGTGCTATGTGGCGGGACAATGAGCAGTTCTTC. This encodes CSAMWRDNEQFF.

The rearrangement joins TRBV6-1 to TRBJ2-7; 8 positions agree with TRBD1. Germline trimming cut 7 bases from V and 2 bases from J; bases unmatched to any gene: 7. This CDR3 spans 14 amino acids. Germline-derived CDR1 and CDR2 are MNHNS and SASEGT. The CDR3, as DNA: TGTGCCAGCACCGATCCGACAGGGGCCTACGAGCAGTACTTC. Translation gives CASTDPTGAYEQYF.

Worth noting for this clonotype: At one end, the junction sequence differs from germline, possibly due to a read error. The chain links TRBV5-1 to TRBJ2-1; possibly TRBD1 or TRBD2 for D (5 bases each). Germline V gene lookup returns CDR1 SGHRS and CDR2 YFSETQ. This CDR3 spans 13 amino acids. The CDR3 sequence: CAGSPDGEGRQFF. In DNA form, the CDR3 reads TGCGCCGGCAGCCCTGACGGAGAGGGGAGGCAGTTCTTC.

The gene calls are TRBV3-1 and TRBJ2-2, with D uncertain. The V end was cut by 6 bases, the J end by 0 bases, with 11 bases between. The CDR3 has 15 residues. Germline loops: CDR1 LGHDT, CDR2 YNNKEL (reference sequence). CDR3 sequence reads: CASSLLSANTGELFF. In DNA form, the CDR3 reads TGTGCCAGCAGTTTGTTATCGGCGAACACCGGGGAGCTGTTTTTT.

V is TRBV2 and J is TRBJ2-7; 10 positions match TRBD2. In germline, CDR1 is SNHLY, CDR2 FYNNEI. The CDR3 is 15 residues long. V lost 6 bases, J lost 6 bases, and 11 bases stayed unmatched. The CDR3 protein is CASRRGLAEGSEQYF. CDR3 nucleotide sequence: TGTGCCAGCAGGAGAGGACTAGCGGAAGGATCCGAGCAGTACTTC.

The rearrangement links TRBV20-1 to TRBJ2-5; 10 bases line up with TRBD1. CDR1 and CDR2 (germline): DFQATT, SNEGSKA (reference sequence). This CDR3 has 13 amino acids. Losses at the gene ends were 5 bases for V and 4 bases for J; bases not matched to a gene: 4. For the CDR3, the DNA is TGCAGTGCTGGGGGACAGGGGCCAGAGACCCAGTACTTC. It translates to CSAGGQGPETQYF.